The TCR beta chain under discussion was sequenced for a study of human T cells and chemical hapten exposure. About the study: Patients were mainly female, each with alopecia areata, totalis or universalis. TCR yield per sample varied, mainly due to pooled library volumes.

The time point is: patch test 3, about 24 weeks after DPC sensitization. Treatment reported: therapeutic diphenylcyclopropenone sensitization with weekly scalp DPC. Alopecia patients between 18 and 70 years old and suitable for DPC were used as donors. Unseparated into fractions, whole blood served as the source from which total RNA was extracted. TCRdb fed the RACE reads into MiXCR, producing one record per CDR3 protein. The sample carries about 82,000 distinct CDR3 sequences, 10% to 13% recorded once. This clonotype was recorded many times. V dropped 6 bases and J dropped 7; count of bases not matched to a gene: 9. The germline V gene has CDR1 MDHEN and CDR2 SYDVKM. CDR3 size: 16 residues.

The chain employs TRBV28 and TRBJ2-1; 13 bases map to TRBD2. Sequencing used whole blood, obtained in connection with sensitization to the hapten diphenylcyclopropenone (DPC). The origin of this receptor is a woman in her forties or fifties with alopecia areata. Some clones in this sample may be carry-over from other donors' samples. In DNA form, the CDR3 reads TGTGCCAGCAGCCTGGGGAAGGGACTAGCGGGAAATGAGCAGTTCTTC. It encodes CASSLGKGLAGNEQFF.